Listed here are 7 T cell receptor beta chains from one sample, sequenced in a study of cytomegalovirus exposure and HLA in healthy donors. It was with 60 Vbeta and 13 Jbeta primers that the PCR ran. Profiling relied on immunoSEQ multiplex PCR, and the TCRdb table lists in-frame clones only, not all of them. The sample holds about 200,000 clones. Sequencing was carried out using PBMCs. Receptor source: a girl aged 2 to 10 in good health and CMV-seropositive.

This chain links TRBV5-1 with TRBJ2-7; 10 bases align to TRBD1. CDR3 length: 13 amino acids. J lost 8 bases, V lost 4 bases, and 6 bases had no gene match. Per the germline V gene, CDR1 is SGHRS and CDR2 is YFSETQ. The CDR3 region is CASSPGTGEKQYF. Here the CDR3 DNA reads TGCGCCAGCAGCCCTGGGACAGGGGAAAAGCAGTACTTC.

The rearrangement links TRBV18 to TRBJ2-1; the D gene is possibly TRBD2 (5 bases). Trimming took 6 bases from V and 7 from J, leaving 7 bases between them. This CDR3 has 11 residues. Germline V lookup: CDR1 KGHSH, CDR2 LQKENI. This chain's CDR3 is CASSSGNEQFF. The CDR3 region has the DNA TGTGCCAGCTCGTCGGGGAATGAGCAGTTCTTC.

The chain uses TRBV6-5 and TRBJ2-1; D gene ambiguous. Germline values: CDR1 MNHEY, CDR2 SVGAGI. The CDR3 is 13 amino acids. V was cut by 0 bases and J by 9 bases, with 9 bases left in between. CDR3 DNA sequence: TGTGCCAGCAGTTACTCCCTAGAGTCTGAGCAGTTCTTC. It translates to CASSYSLESEQFF.

The rearrangement joins TRBV4-2 to TRBJ2-4; 10 bases align to TRBD1. Germline assignment: CDR1 LGHNA and CDR2 YNFKEQ. The trim removed 4 bases at V and 1 base at J, leaving 13 bases unmatched. The CDR3 runs 19 residues. The CDR3 reads CASSRLSGTGDQAKNIQYF. The DNA of the CDR3 is TGTGCCAGCAGCCGGTTAAGTGGGACAGGGGATCAGGCCAAAAACATTCAGTACTTC.

CDR3 region: CASSFTVGGAEAFF. CDR3 nucleotides: TGCGCCAGCAGCTTTACGGTGGGAGGTGCTGAAGCTTTCTTT. This chain connects TRBV5-1 to TRBJ1-1; D is uncertain. Trimming took 2 bases from V and 6 from J, leaving 14 bases between them. Looked up from germline, CDR1 is SGHRS and CDR2 is YFSETQ. This CDR3 comprises 14 residues.

The chain links TRBV28 to TRBJ2-1; D might be TRBD1 (6 bases). This CDR3 has 14 residues. V was pared by 7 bases and J by 2 bases, with 12 bases between. CDR1 and CDR2 from the germline V gene are MDHEN and SYDVKM. The CDR3 loop reads CASKARDTYNEQFF. DNA of the CDR3: TGTGCCAGCAAGGCCCGGGACACCTACAATGAGCAGTTCTTC.

The gene calls are TRBV7-9 and TRBJ2-1, with D unresolved. There are 16 residues in the CDR3. V was clipped by 1 base and J by 0 bases, with 10 bases between them. Germline V gene sequence: CDR1 SEHNR, CDR2 FQNEAQ (reference sequence). CDR3 sequence reads: CASSLERRSSYNEQFF. CDR3 DNA: TGTGCCAGCAGCTTAGAAAGACGGAGCTCCTACAATGAGCAGTTCTTC.